Here is one T cell receptor beta chain with its context. Its antigen remains unknown. This CDR3 has 18 amino acids. V lost 3 bases, J lost 0 bases, and 17 bases lay in between. Germline V gene sequence: CDR1 MRHNA, CDR2 SNTAGT. This table comes from immunoSEQ multiplex PCR, and its TCRdb copy is limited to in-frame clones, with some not included. Of 2,500,000 or so clones in the sample, around nine tenths were seen once. The sample is drawn from a study of shared clonotypes between healthy human individuals. At the level of the study: A donor's plate count was three for CD4 naive and three for CD4 memory; CD8 naive had two and CD8 memory one. Study-wide results and caveats: Represented diversity, genetic and exposure-history alike, was limited by few donors.

Donors were healthy HIV-negative adults without recent acute infections or vaccinations. The receptor comes from a man aged 18 to 29 in good health. Sequenced sample: naive CD4+ T cells sorted from blood. The subset: CD45RA+ positively selected. This rearrangement joins TRBV6-4 to TRBJ2-2; perhaps TRBD1 as D (6 bases). CDR3 in amino acids: CASSEIGGGPANTGELFF. CDR3 nucleotides: TGTGCCAGCAGTGAAATTGGTGGGGGCCCCGCGAACACCGGGGAGCTGTTTTTT.